The next 25 T cell receptor beta chains were all read from a single sample in a study of T cells after yellow fever vaccination. TCRdb called the 5' RACE reads again in MiXCR, with one record for every CDR3 protein. The sample shows about 300,000 distinct CDR3 sequences, approximately 4% of them seen only once. The sequencing here drew on PBMCs, taken 5 days after the yellow fever booster vaccination. The receptors were gathered from a man younger than 30 who received the YFV17D yellow fever vaccine.

This clonotype came up many times. V and J are TRBV4-1 and TRBJ2-7, with D maybe TRBD2 (6 bases). Deletions cut 0 bases from V and 2 bases from J, with 11 bases between. The V gene's germline CDR1 is MGHRA and CDR2 YSYEKL. The CDR3 loop spans 15 amino acids. The CDR3 DNA is TGCGCCAGCAGCCAAGACCTGGGGGGAACCTACGAGCAGTACTTC. Encoded protein: CASSQDLGGTYEQYF.

This clonotype was observed at least ten times. The rearrangement joins TRBV20-1 to TRBJ1-2; D is ambiguous. Trimming cost V 3 bases and J 4 bases, with 9 bases left between them. This CDR3 region has 12 residues. CDR1 and CDR2 from the germline V gene are DFQATT and SNEGSKA (reference sequence). This chain's CDR3 is CSASRAGYGYTF. The CDR3 DNA follows: TGCAGTGCTAGTAGGGCAGGCTATGGCTACACCTTC.

The V call is TRBV7-2, the J call TRBJ1-2; 8 bases match TRBD1. V lost 7 bases, J lost 2 bases, and 9 bases stayed unmatched. This CDR3 has 15 residues. Germline V gene lookup returns CDR1 SGHTA and CDR2 FQGNSA. The chain's CDR3 is CASTTGAKRNYGYTF. The CDR3, as DNA: TGTGCCAGCACGACAGGGGCCAAAAGGAACTATGGCTACACCTTC.

This clonotype was detected only a few times. The rearrangement links TRBV6-6 to TRBJ2-3, with unresolved D. Per the germline V gene, CDR1 is MNHNY and CDR2 is SVGAGI (reference sequence). This CDR3 has 13 residues. V was cut by 4 bases and J by 8 bases, with 13 bases left in between. Here the CDR3 DNA reads TGTGCCAGCAGTTCGTCACACTCTGGTACGCAGTATTTT. Translating it yields CASSSSHSGTQYF.

This clonotype was seen a few times. This chain connects TRBV10-3 to TRBJ2-5; D gene uncertain. The CDR3 consists of 11 residues. Between the trimmed V and J ends, which lost 3 bases and 5 bases, there was a span of 4 bases. Looked up from germline, CDR1 is ENHRY and CDR2 is SYGVKD. CDR3 DNA: TGTGCCATCAGTGAAGGGGAGACCCAGTACTTC. The encoded protein is CAISEGETQYF.

This clonotype appeared a few times. V is TRBV6-2 or TRBV6-3 and J is TRBJ2-1, with 11 bases fitting TRBD2. Germline-derived CDR1 and CDR2 are MNHEY and SVGEGT. V trimming: 5 bases; J trimming: 4 bases; junction bases outside the gene matches: 4. The CDR3 runs 15 residues. CDR3 amino acids: CASSHTSGGYNEQFF. CDR3 DNA: TGTGCCAGCAGTCACACTAGCGGGGGATACAATGAGCAGTTCTTC.

This clonotype was seen at least ten times. The V gene is TRBV11-2, the J gene TRBJ2-3, with D unresolved. This CDR3 has 17 amino acids. Trimming pared 5 bases from V and 3 bases from J, leaving 21 bases between. Germline CDR1 is SGHAT and CDR2 is FQNNGV. CDR3 sequence reads: CASSRGPRETSTDTQYF. CDR3 sequence (DNA): TGTGCCAGCAGCCGAGGACCCCGCGAGACCTCAACAGATACGCAGTATTTT.

The V gene is TRBV3-1, the J gene TRBJ2-7; D is unclear. Deletions cut 8 bases from V and 2 bases from J, with 16 bases between. The CDR3 is made up of 14 amino acids. Germline V CDR1 and CDR2: LGHDT, YNNKEL (reference sequence). CDR3 bases: TGTGCCAGCGGCCCTCGGACGTACCCCTACGAGCAGTACTTC. Encoded protein: CASGPRTYPYEQYF.

This clonotype was counted a few times. The CDR3 reads CASSHQGYSDTQYF. In DNA, the CDR3 is TGTGCCAGCAGTCATCAGGGGTATTCAGATACGCAGTATTTT. This chain links TRBV12-3 or TRBV12-4 with TRBJ2-3; D is possibly TRBD1 (6 bases). The CDR3 is 14 amino acids. The V end was cut by 5 bases, the J end by 4 bases, with 13 bases between.

This clonotype was found many times. The genes are TRBV11-2 and TRBJ1-1; D possibly corresponds to TRBD1 (5 bases). Trimming removed 8 bases from V and 7 bases from J, with 17 bases in between. Germline V CDR1 and CDR2: SGHAT, FQNNGV. The CDR3 runs to 13 residues. The CDR3 loop is CASEGRRTHEAFF. The CDR3 DNA reads as TGTGCCAGCGAGGGACGCCGAACCCATGAAGCTTTCTTT.

This clonotype was detected only a few times. The chain links TRBV10-3 to TRBJ2-2, with D possibly matching TRBD2 (6 bases). The CDR3 totals 17 residues. Germline values: CDR1 ENHRY, CDR2 SYGVKD. With 0 bases removed from V and 4 bases from J, the gap between germline ends came to 15 bases. CDR3 sequence reads: CAISESGLTDVTGELFF. Here the CDR3 DNA reads TGTGCCATCAGTGAGTCGGGACTTACGGACGTCACCGGGGAGCTGTTTTTT.

J is TRBJ2-2 and V is TRBV6-6; D may match TRBD1 or TRBD2 (6 bases each). V gave up 6 bases and J gave up 0 bases, with 14 bases separating them. The CDR3 has 16 residues. Germline CDR1 MNHNY, CDR2 SVGAGI (reference sequence). The CDR3 sequence: CASRIIGGANTGELFF. The DNA for the CDR3 is TGTGCCAGCAGGATAATCGGGGGCGCGAACACCGGGGAGCTGTTTTTT.

The gene calls are TRBV4-1 and TRBJ2-5; 9 bases agree with TRBD1. The trim removed 2 bases at V and 5 bases at J, leaving 6 bases unmatched. The germline gives CDR1 MGHRA, CDR2 YSYEKL. This CDR3 has 15 amino acids. CDR3 nucleotide sequence: TGCGCCAGCAGCCAAACCGGGACAGGGATGGAGACCCAGTACTTC. Translation: CASSQTGTGMETQYF.

The V gene is TRBV24-1, the J gene TRBJ2-4, with D perhaps TRBD1 (5 bases). Trimming pared 2 bases from V and 0 bases from J, leaving 7 bases between. This CDR3 region has 15 residues. Germline V lookup: CDR1 KGHDR, CDR2 SFDVKD. CDR3 in amino acids: CATSDSRVAKNIQYF. In DNA form, the CDR3 reads TGTGCCACCAGTGATTCCAGGGTAGCCAAAAACATTCAGTACTTC.

This clonotype appeared many times. The rearrangement links TRBV3-1 to TRBJ2-5; D is perhaps TRBD1 or TRBD2 (5 bases each). Trimming took off 5 bases at V and 5 bases at J, with 18 bases between the two ends. The CDR3 runs 15 residues. Germline values: CDR1 LGHDT, CDR2 YNNKEL (reference sequence). CDR3 in DNA: TGTGCCAGCAGCTGGGGCCTGGCGGGCGGTGAGACCCAGTACTTC. This sequence encodes CASSWGLAGGETQYF.

This clonotype was seen a handful of times. The rearrangement uses TRBV5-1 and TRBJ2-5; 11 nucleotides match TRBD2. Germline loops: CDR1 SGHRS, CDR2 YFSETQ. This CDR3 has 14 amino acids. The ends lost 4 bases at V and 4 bases at J; junction bases unmatched: 3. The CDR3 DNA follows: TGCGCCAGCAGCGCCACTAGCGGGGGAGAGACCCAGTACTTC. This codes for CASSATSGGETQYF.

This clonotype came up a few times. This chain links TRBV9 with TRBJ1-5; no clear D. Trimming took off 5 bases at V and 5 bases at J, with 14 bases between the two ends. CDR1 is SGDLS and CDR2 is YYNGEE in the germline V gene. The CDR3 spans 14 residues. CDR3 DNA: TGTGCCAGCAGTTCCACAGAAAGCTATCAGCCCCAGCATTTT. Amino acids: CASSSTESYQPQHF. Filled out from reference TRBV9 and TRBJ1-5, the complete variable domain reads DSGVTQTPKHLITATGQRVTLRCSPRSGDLSVYWYQQSLDQGLQFLIQYYNGEERAKGNILERFSAQQFPDLHSELNLSSLELGDSALYFCASSSTESYQPQHFGDGTRLSIL.

This clonotype was recorded a few times. A read error may account for a junction end that differs from germline. The rearrangement joins TRBV24-1 to TRBJ1-5; D uncertain. From germline, CDR1 is KGHDR and CDR2 SFDVKD. The CDR3 contains 14 residues. CDR3 in amino acids: CATPWSRLNHPQHF. The DNA of the CDR3 is TGTGCCACACCTTGGTCCAGGCTCAATCACCCCCAGCATTTT.

The chain uses TRBV12-3 or TRBV12-4 and TRBJ2-3; unclear D gene. The CDR3 length is 13 residues. V was pared by 7 bases and J by 5 bases, with 13 bases between. The CDR3 sequence is CASTQGRLDTQYF. The DNA for the CDR3 is TGTGCCAGCACCCAAGGGCGGCTAGATACGCAGTATTTT.

This clonotype appeared many times. V gene TRBV5-1 combines with J gene TRBJ2-7; 9 bases align to TRBD1. V dropped 4 bases and J dropped 5; count of bases not matched to a gene: 10. The germline gives CDR1 SGHRS, CDR2 YFSETQ. The CDR3 extends over 15 amino acids. CDR3 DNA sequence: TGCGCCAGCAGCATACTCCCGGGACAGGGACACGAGCAGTACGTC. Protein product: CASSILPGQGHEQYV.

Concerning this clonotype: One base away lies a much larger clone, so this may be a sequencing read error. The chain uses TRBV3-1 and TRBJ2-5; D call uncertain. CDR1 is LGHDT and CDR2 is YNNKEL in the germline V gene (reference sequence). The CDR3 length is 11 residues. V lost 5 bases and J lost 5, with 6 bases in between. The CDR3 region has the DNA TGTGCCAGCAGCGAGAGGGAGACCCAGTACTTC. As protein: CASSERETQYF.

This clonotype has just a few counts. This sequence joins TRBV25-1 and TRBJ2-5, with 14 bases fitting TRBD2. The trim removed 3 bases at V and 5 bases at J, leaving 5 bases unmatched. From germline, CDR1 is MGHDK and CDR2 SYGVNS. The CDR3 has 16 amino acids. The CDR3 coding sequence is TGTGCCAGCAGTGACGGACTAGCGGGGGGTTGGGAGACCCAGTACTTC. Translation gives CASSDGLAGGWETQYF.

This clonotype was observed a few times. The rearrangement joins TRBV5-5 to TRBJ2-1; 8 bases are a match to TRBD2. V dropped 0 bases and J dropped 2; count of bases not matched to a gene: 4. Germline lookup yields CDR1 SGHKS and CDR2 YYEKEE (reference sequence). The CDR3 loop spans 16 amino acids. The CDR3 DNA reads TGTGCCAGCAGCTTGGAGGGCGGGGGGACCTACAATGAGCAGTTCTTC. Protein sequence: CASSLEGGGTYNEQFF.

This clonotype has ten or more counts. This sequence joins TRBV11-1 and TRBJ2-7; 9 bases align to TRBD1. From germline, CDR1 is SGHAT and CDR2 FQDESV (reference sequence). The CDR3 is 14 amino acids. J gave up 4 bases and V 5 bases, and 6 bases lay outside the gene matches. This chain's CDR3 is CASSPGTGIYEQYV. The CDR3 nucleotides are TGTGCCAGCAGCCCCGGGACAGGGATTTACGAGCAGTACGTC.

This chain uses TRBV20-1 with TRBJ1-1; no clear D gene. Germline values: CDR1 DFQATT, CDR2 SNEGSKA (reference sequence). This CDR3 has 11 residues. Written as DNA, the CDR3 is TGCAAGATAACAAGGCTCCCTGAAGCTTTCTTT. This translates into CKITRLPEAFF.